These 11 T cell receptor beta chains were sequenced from one sample in a study of PD-L1 blockade in urothelial cancer. Regarding time point: pretreatment peripheral blood. TCRdb's table, derived via immunoSEQ multiplex PCR, lists solely in-frame clones and lacks some. The table records some 90,000 clones, roughly 90% of them present only once. The starting material was PBMCs, obtained around atezolizumab (anti-PD-L1) treatment. The receptors originated from a woman older than 75 with urothelial cancer.

The chain links TRBV2 to TRBJ1-2; D call uncertain. The CDR3 length is 13 residues. The V gene lost 1 base and the J gene lost 2 bases, with 5 bases spanning the gap. CDR1 and CDR2 from the germline V gene are SNHLY and FYNNEI. The CDR3 DNA follows: TGTGCCAGCAGTGAAGGCGCAAACTATGGCTACACCTTC. This translates into CASSEGANYGYTF.

Worth noting for this clone: A junction end diverges from the germline sequence, so it may reflect a read error. The chain carries TRBV9 and TRBJ2-2, with 7 nucleotides matching TRBD1. Per the germline V gene, CDR1 is SGDLS and CDR2 is YYNGEE. The length of the CDR3 is 15 residues. The CDR3 sequence: CAGSVEGGAPGELFF. In DNA form, the CDR3 reads TGTGCCGGCAGCGTGGAAGGGGGCGCTCCCGGGGAGCTGTTTTTT.

This clone was counted between two and nine times. The V gene is TRBV15, the J gene TRBJ2-7, with D possibly matching TRBD2 (5 bases). Germline CDR1 and CDR2: LNHNV and YYDKDF (reference sequence). V shed 3 bases and J shed 3 bases, with 15 bases lying between them. The CDR3 contains 15 residues. As DNA, the CDR3 is TGTGCCACCAGCAGCTTGGCGGGTGCCAACTACGAGCAGTACTTC. Amino acids: CATSSLAGANYEQYF.

The chain links TRBV2 to TRBJ2-1; 12 nucleotides line up with TRBD2. Germline CDR1 SNHLY, CDR2 FYNNEI. The CDR3 consists of 15 residues. Unmatched junction bases numbered 9, after V lost 7 bases and J lost 8 bases. CDR3 region: CASKGLAGFRDEQFF. The CDR3, as DNA: TGTGCCAGCAAAGGACTAGCGGGATTCAGGGATGAGCAGTTCTTC.

This chain connects TRBV27 to TRBJ2-1; 9 nucleotides align to TRBD2. From germline, CDR1 is MNHEY and CDR2 SMNVEV (reference sequence). The CDR3 has 14 amino acids. The V and J ends lost 7 bases and 7 bases, in that order; junction bases with no gene match: 8. As DNA, the CDR3 is TGTGCCAGCAAGGGCGGGAGGGCCCCGAATGAGCAGTTCTTC. It yields the protein CASKGGRAPNEQFF.

In this sample, this clone turned up once. The rearrangement links TRBV4-2 to TRBJ1-5, with D maybe TRBD1 (5 bases). V was clipped by 0 bases and J by 3 bases, with 9 bases between them. CDR1 is LGHNA and CDR2 is YNFKEQ in the germline V gene. The length of the CDR3 is 15 residues. In nucleotides, the CDR3 is TGTGCCAGCAGCCAAGAGTTGACAGCCAATCAGCCCCAGCATTTT. As protein: CASSQELTANQPQHF.

This clone was counted only a few times. The gene calls are TRBV5-6 and TRBJ1-1; D unresolved. The CDR3 spans 14 residues. CDR1 is SGHDT and CDR2 is YYEEEE in the germline V gene. The V and J ends lost 3 bases and 4 bases respectively, with 13 bases between them. Here the CDR3 reads CASSWRKPGTEAFF. The CDR3 nucleotides read TGTGCCAGCAGCTGGCGGAAGCCTGGCACTGAAGCTTTCTTT.

The chain uses TRBV6-5 and TRBJ2-5, with a weak D call TRBD2 (5 bases). The germline V gene has CDR1 MNHEY and CDR2 SVGAGI. V was clipped by 0 bases and J by 4 bases, with 12 bases between them. The CDR3 consists of 15 residues. CDR3 loop: CASSYSGGERETQYF. CDR3 in DNA: TGTGCCAGCAGTTACTCTGGAGGAGAACGAGAGACCCAGTACTTC.

The CDR3 nucleotides are TGTGCCAGCAGCTCACGGTTCGACTATGGCTACACCTTC. This gives the protein CASSSRFDYGYTF. This chain links TRBV6-5 with TRBJ1-2; no reliable D call. CDR3 length: 13 residues. Looked up from germline, CDR1 is MNHEY and CDR2 is SVGAGI. V was trimmed by 6 bases and J by 3 bases, leaving 11 bases between them.

The rearrangement uses TRBV14 and TRBJ1-2; unclear D gene. There are 14 residues in the CDR3. Germline CDR1 SGHDN, CDR2 FVKESK. The V end lost 2 bases, the J end lost 7 bases, and 14 bases lay between the germline ends. CDR3 DNA: TGTGCCAGCAGCCAATTCTTGGACTCCCCTGGCTACACCTTC. Protein sequence: CASSQFLDSPGYTF.

The chain uses TRBV28 and TRBJ2-1; 11 bases map to TRBD2. Per germline, CDR1 MDHEN and CDR2 SYDVKM. V lost 10 bases, J lost 5 bases, and 7 bases stayed unmatched. The CDR3 spans 14 residues. The CDR3 nucleotides are TGTGCCACCCGGCCGGGACTAGCGGACAATGAGCAGTTCTTC. This translates into CATRPGLADNEQFF. Full variable domain (rest looked up from reference TRBV28 and TRBJ2-1): DVKVTQSSRYLVKRTGEKVFLECVQDMDHENMFWYRQDPGLGLRLIYFSYDVKMKEKGDIPEGYSVSREKKERFSLILESASTNQTSMYLCATRPGLADNEQFFGPGTRLTVL.